This T cell receptor (beta chain) was observed in a study of cytomegalovirus exposure and HLA in healthy donors. Study conclusions and caveats: There were some public TCRs occurring in many donors, but most TCR sequences were rare.

This PCR relied on a set of 60 Vbeta primers and 13 Jbeta primers. Assay: immunoSEQ multiplex PCR; the TCRdb copy retains only in-frame clones and omits some. The sample lists about 150,000 clones; about 85% were seen once. As to this clone: The antigen remains unidentified.

V lost 8 bases and J 1 base, leaving 9 bases between the germline ends. The length of the CDR3 is 13 residues. In germline, CDR1 is MNHEY, CDR2 SVGAGI. This TCR came from a boy younger than 10 in good health and CMV-seronegative. What was sequenced was PBMCs. This sequence joins TRBV6-5 and TRBJ1-3; D unresolved. The CDR3 here is CASSPRSGNTIYF. The CDR3, as DNA: TGTGCCAGCTCGCCCAGATCTGGAAACACCATATATTTT.